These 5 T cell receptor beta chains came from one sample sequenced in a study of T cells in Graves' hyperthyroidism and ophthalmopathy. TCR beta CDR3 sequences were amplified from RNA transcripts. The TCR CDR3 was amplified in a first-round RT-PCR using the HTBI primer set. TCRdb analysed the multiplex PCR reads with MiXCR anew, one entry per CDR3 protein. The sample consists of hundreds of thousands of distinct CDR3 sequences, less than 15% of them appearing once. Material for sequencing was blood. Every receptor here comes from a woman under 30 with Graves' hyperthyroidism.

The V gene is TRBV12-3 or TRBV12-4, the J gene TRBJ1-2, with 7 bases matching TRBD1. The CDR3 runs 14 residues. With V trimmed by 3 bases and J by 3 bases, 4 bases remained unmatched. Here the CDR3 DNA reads TGTGCCAGCAGTTTTCAGGGGGTTTACTATGGCTACACCTTC. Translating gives CASSFQGVYYGYTF.

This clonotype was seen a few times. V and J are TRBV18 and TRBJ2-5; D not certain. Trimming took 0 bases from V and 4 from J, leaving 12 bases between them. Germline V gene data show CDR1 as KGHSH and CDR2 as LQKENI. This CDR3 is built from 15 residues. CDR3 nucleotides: TGTGCCAGCTCACCACCGGGCCTAGACCGAGAGACCCAGTACTTC. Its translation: CASSPPGLDRETQYF. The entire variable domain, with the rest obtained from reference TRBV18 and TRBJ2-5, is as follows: NAGVMQNPRHLVRRRGQEARLRCSPMKGHSHVYWYRQLPEEGLKFMVYLQKENIIDESGMPKERFSAEFPKEGPSILRIQQVVRGDSAAYFCASSPPGLDRETQYFGPGTRLLVL.

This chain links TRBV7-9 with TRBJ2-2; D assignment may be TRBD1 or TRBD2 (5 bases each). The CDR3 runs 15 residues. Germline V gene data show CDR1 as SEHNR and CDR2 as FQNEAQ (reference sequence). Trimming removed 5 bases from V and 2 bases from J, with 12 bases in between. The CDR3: CASSPAGTNTGELFF. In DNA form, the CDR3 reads TGTGCCAGCAGCCCCGCCGGGACCAACACCGGGGAGCTGTTTTTT.

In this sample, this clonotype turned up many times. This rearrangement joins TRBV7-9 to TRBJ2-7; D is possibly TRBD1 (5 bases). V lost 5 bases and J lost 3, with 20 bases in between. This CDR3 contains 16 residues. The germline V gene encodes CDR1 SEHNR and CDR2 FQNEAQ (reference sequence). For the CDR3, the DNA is TGTGCCAGCAGCGGAGTAGGAAGGGGTCGAAGCTACGAGCAGTACTTC. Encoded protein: CASSGVGRGRSYEQYF.

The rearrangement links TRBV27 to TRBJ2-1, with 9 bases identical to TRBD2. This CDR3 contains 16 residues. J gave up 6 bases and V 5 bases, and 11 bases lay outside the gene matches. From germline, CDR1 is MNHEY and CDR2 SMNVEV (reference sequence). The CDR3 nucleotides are TGTGCCAGCAGTCGGCGGGAGGGCGGGAAAGGCAATGAGCAGTTCTTC. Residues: CASSRREGGKGNEQFF.